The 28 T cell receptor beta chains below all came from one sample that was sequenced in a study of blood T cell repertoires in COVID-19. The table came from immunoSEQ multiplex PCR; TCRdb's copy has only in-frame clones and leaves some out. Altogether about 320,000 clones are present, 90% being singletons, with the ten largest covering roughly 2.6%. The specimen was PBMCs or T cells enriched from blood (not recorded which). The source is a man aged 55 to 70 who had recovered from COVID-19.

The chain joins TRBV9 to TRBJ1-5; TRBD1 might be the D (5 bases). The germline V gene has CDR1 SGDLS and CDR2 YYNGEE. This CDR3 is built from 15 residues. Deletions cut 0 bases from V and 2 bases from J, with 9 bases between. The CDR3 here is CASSVGGEGNQPQHF. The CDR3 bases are TGTGCCAGCAGCGTAGGAGGGGAGGGCAATCAGCCCCAGCATTTT.

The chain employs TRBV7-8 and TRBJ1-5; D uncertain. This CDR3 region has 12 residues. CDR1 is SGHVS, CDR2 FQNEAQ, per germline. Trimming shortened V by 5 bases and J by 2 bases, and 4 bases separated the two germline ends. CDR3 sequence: CASSPGNQPQHF. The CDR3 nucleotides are TGTGCCAGCAGCCCTGGCAATCAGCCCCAGCATTTT.

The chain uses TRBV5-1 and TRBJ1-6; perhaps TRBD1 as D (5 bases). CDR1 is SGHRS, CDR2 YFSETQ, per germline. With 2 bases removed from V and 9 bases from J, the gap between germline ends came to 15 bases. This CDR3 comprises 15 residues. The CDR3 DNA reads TGCGCCAGCAGCTTCTCAGTGGAGGGGCTTTCACCCCTCCACTTT. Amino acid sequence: CASSFSVEGLSPLHF.

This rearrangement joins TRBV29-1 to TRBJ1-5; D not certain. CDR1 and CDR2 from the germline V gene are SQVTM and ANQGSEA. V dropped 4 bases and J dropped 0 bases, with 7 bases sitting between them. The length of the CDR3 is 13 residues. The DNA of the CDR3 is TGCAGCGTTGCGGGGTCTAGCAATCAGCCCCAGCATTTT. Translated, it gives CSVAGSSNQPQHF.

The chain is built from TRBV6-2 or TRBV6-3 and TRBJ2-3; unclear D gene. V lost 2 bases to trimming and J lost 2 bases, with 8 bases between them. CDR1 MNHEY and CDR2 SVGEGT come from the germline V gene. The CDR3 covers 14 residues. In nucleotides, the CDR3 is TGTGCCAGCAGTTACCGCAGATTCACAGATACGCAGTATTTT. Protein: CASSYRRFTDTQYF.

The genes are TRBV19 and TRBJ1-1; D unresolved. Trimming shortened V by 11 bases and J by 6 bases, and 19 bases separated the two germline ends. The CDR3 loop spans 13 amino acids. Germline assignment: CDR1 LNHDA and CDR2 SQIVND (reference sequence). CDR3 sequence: CACNPRRSSEAFF. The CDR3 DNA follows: TGTGCCTGCAACCCACGGAGGAGCTCTGAAGCTTTCTTT.

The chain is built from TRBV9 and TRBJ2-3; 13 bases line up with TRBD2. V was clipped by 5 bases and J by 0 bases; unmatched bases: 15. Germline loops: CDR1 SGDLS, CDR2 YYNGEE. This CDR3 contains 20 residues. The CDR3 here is CASSPGLAGDTYGSTDTQYF. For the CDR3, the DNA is TGTGCCAGCAGTCCCGGACTAGCGGGAGACACTTACGGTAGCACAGATACGCAGTATTTT.

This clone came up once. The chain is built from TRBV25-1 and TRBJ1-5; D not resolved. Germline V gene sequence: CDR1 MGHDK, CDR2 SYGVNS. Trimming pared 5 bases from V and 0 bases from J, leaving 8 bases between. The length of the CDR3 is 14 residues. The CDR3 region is CASSTGSSNQPQHF. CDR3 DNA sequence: TGTGCCAGCAGTACCGGGAGTAGCAATCAGCCCCAGCATTTT.

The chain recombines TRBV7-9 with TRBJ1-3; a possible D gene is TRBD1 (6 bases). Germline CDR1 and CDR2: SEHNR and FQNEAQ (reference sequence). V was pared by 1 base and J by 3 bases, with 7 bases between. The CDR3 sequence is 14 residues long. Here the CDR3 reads CASSLEQGGNTIYF. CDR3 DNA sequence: TGTGCCAGCAGCTTAGAACAGGGTGGAAACACCATATATTTT. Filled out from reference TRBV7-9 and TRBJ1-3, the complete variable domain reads DTGVSQNPRHKITKRGQNVTFRCDPISEHNRLYWYRQTLGQGPEFLTYFQNEAQLEKSRLLSDRFSAERPKGSFSTLEIQRTEQGDSAMYLCASSLEQGGNTIYFGEGSWLTVV.

The CDR3 sequence is CKTGENTEAFF. The CDR3 DNA reads as TGCAAAACAGGAGAGAACACTGAAGCTTTCTTT. V and J are TRBV20-1 and TRBJ1-1; D might be TRBD1 (5 bases). CDR1 and CDR2 (germline): DFQATT, SNEGSKA (reference sequence). The CDR3 length is 11 residues.

The CDR3 nucleotides are TGTGCCAGCAGCCAAGATCTTCCTCGGGGCGGGGAGCTGTTTTTT. Translation gives CASSQDLPRGGELFF. The chain links TRBV14 to TRBJ2-2; TRBD2 is a possible D gene (5 bases). CDR1 SGHDN and CDR2 FVKESK come from the germline V gene. The CDR3 is made up of 15 amino acids. The V end lost 0 bases, the J end lost 7 bases, and 12 bases lay between the germline ends.

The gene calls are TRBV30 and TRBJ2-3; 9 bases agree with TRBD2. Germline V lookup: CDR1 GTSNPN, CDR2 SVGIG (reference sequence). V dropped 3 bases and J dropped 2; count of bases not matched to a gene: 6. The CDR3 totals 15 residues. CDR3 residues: CAWSLGLATTDTQYF. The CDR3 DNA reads TGTGCCTGGAGCCTAGGACTAGCGACCACAGATACGCAGTATTTT.

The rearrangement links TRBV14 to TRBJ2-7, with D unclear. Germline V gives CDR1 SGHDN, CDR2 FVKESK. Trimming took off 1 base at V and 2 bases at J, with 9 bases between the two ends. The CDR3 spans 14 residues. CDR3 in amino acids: CASSQGISAYEQYF. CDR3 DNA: TGTGCCAGCAGCCAAGGAATCTCAGCCTACGAGCAGTACTTC.

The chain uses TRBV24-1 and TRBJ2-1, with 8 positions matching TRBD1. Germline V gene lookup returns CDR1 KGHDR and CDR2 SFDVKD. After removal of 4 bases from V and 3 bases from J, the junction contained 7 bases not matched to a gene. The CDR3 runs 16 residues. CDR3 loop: CATSENDRGRYNEQFF. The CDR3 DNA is TGTGCCACCAGTGAAAACGACAGGGGCCGCTACAATGAGCAGTTCTTC.

The CDR3 reads CSVDEGAKIGELFF. The CDR3, as DNA: TGCAGCGTTGATGAGGGGGCTAAGATCGGGGAGCTGTTTTTT. The chain is built from TRBV29-1 and TRBJ2-2; 7 bases match TRBD1. V lost 3 bases, J lost 7 bases, and 8 bases stayed unmatched. Germline V gene sequence: CDR1 SQVTM, CDR2 ANQGSEA. This CDR3 has 14 residues.

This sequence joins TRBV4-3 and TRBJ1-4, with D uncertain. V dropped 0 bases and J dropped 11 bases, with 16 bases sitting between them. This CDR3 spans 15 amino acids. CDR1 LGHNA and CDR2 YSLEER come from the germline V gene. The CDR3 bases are TGCGCCAGCAGCCAAGATCGTATGCGGGCAAGGAAACTGTTTTTT. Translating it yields CASSQDRMRARKLFF.

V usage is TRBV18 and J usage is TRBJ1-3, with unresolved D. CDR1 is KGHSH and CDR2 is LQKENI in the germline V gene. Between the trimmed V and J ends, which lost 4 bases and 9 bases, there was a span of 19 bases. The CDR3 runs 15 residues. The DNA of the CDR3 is TGTGCCAGCTCACAGACTGTGGAGGGTGCAGGCACCATATATTTT. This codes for CASSQTVEGAGTIYF.

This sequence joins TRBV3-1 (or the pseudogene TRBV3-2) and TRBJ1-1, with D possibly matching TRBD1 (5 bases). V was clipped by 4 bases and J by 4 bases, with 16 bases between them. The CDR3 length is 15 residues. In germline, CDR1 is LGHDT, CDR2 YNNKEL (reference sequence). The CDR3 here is CASSPGGVTSTEAFF. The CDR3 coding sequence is TGTGCCAGCAGCCCGGGAGGGGTCACGAGCACTGAAGCTTTCTTT.

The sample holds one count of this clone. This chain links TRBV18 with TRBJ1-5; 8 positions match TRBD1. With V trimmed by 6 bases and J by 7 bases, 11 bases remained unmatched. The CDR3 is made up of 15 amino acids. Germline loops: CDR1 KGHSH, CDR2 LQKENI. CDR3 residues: CASSERTGPGQPQHF. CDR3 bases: TGTGCCAGCTCGGAAAGGACAGGGCCGGGGCAGCCCCAGCATTTT. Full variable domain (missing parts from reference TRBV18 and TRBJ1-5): NAGVMQNPRHLVRRRGQEARLRCSPMKGHSHVYWYRQLPEEGLKFMVYLQKENIIDESGMPKERFSAEFPKEGPSILRIQQVVRGDSAAYFCASSERTGPGQPQHFGDGTRLSIL.

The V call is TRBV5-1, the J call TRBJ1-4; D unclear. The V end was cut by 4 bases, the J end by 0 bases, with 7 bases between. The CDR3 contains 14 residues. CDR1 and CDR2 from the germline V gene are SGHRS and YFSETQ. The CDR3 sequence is CASSAVATNEKLFF. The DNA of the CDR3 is TGCGCCAGCAGCGCGGTGGCAACTAATGAAAAACTGTTTTTT.

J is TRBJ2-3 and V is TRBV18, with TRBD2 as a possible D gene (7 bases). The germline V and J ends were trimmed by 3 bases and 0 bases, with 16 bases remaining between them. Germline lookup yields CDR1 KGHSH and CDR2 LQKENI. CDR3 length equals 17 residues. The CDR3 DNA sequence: TGTGCCAGCTCACCCACGGGCGGGGGCCTTAGCACAGATACGCAGTATTTT. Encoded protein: CASSPTGGGLSTDTQYF.

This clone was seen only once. CDR3 loop: CASSLAEKETQYF. The CDR3 DNA reads as TGTGCCAGCAGCTTAGCGGAGAAAGAGACCCAGTACTTC. V and J are TRBV11-1 and TRBJ2-5; no definite D call. This CDR3 has 13 amino acids. Germline assignment: CDR1 SGHAT and CDR2 FQDESV (reference sequence). Trimming took off 0 bases at V and 3 bases at J, with 5 bases between the two ends. The full variable domain, its missing parts supplied by reference TRBV11-1 and TRBJ2-5, is EAEVAQSPRYKITEKSQAVAFWCDPISGHATLYWYRQILGQGPELLVQFQDESVVDDSQLPKDRFSAERLKGVDSTLKIQPAELGDSAMYLCASSLAEKETQYFGPGTRLLVL.

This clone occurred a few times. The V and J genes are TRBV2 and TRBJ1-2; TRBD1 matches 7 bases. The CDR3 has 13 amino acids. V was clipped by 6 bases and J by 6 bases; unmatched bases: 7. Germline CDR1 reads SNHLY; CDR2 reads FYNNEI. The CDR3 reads CASREGATHGYTF. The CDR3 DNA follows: TGTGCCAGCAGGGAGGGGGCTACCCATGGCTACACCTTC. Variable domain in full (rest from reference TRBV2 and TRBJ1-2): EPEVTQTPSHQVTQMGQEVILRCVPISNHLYFYWYRQILGQKVEFLVSFYNNEISEKSEIFDDQFSVERPDGSNFTLKIRSTKLEDSAMYFCASREGATHGYTFGSGTRLTVV.

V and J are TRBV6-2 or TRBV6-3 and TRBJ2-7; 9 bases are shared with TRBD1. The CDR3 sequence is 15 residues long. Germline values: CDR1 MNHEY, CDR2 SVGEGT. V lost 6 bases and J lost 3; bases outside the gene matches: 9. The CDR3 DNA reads TGTGCCAGCAGCCCAGACAGGGGGGTGGACTACGAGCAGTACTTC. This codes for CASSPDRGVDYEQYF.

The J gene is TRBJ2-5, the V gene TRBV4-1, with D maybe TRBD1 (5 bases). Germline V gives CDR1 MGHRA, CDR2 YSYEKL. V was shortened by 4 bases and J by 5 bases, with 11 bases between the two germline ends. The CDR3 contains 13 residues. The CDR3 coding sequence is TGCGCCAGCAGCCTAGTGGGGCTTGAGACCCAGTACTTC. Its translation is CASSLVGLETQYF.

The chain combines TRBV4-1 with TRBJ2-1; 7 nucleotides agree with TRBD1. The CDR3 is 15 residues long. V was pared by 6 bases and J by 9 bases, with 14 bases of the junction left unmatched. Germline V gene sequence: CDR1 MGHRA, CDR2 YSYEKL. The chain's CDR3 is CASSPRQGGRGEQFF. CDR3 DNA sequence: TGCGCCAGCAGTCCTCGACAGGGTGGAAGGGGTGAGCAGTTCTTC.

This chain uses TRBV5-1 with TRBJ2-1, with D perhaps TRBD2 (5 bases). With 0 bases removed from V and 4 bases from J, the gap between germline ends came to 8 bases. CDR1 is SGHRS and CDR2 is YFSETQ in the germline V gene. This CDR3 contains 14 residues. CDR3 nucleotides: TGCGCCAGCAGCTTGGGTGGGGAGTACAATGAGCAGTTCTTC. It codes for CASSLGGEYNEQFF. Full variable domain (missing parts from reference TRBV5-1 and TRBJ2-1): KAGVTQTPRYLIKTRGQQVTLSCSPISGHRSVSWYQQTPGQGLQFLFEYFSETQRNKGNFPGRFSGRQFSNSRSEMNVSTLELGDSALYLCASSLGGEYNEQFFGPGTRLTVL.

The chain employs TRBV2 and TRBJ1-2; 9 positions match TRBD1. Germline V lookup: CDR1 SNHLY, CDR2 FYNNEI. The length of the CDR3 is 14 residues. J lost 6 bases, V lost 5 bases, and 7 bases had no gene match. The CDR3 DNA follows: TGTGCCAGCAGTAACAGGGGGCAAATTGATGGCTACACCTTC. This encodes CASSNRGQIDGYTF.